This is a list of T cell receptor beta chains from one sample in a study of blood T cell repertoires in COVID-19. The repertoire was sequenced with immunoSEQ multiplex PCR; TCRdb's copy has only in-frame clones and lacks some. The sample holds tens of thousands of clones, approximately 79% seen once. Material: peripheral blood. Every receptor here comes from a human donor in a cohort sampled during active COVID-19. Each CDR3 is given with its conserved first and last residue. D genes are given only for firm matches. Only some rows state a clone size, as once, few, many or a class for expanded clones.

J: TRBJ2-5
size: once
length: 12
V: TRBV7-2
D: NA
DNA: TGTGCCAGCAGCCTCCTACGGGAGACCCAGTACTTC
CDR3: CASSLLRETQYF

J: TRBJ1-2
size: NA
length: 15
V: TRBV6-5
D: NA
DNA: TGTGCCAGCAGTTCCGTCGGGACTGCGAACTATGGCTACACCTTC
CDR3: CASSSVGTANYGYTF

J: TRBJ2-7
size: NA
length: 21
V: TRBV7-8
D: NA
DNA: TGTGCCAGCAGCTTCCCAGTGGGGGCCGCGGTAGGGAGCACGTCGAAATACGAGCAGTACTTC
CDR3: CASSFPVGAAVGSTSKYEQYF

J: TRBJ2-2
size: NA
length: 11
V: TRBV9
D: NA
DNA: TGTGCCAGCCGGAACACCGGGGAGCTGTTTTTT
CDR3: CASRNTGELFF

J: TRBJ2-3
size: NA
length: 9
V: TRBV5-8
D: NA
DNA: TGTGCCAGCAGCCCCGGGATGTATTTT
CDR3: CASSPGMYF

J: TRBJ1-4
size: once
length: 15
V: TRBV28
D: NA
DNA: TGTGCCAGCTTTACCCGGGGCAGGGACAATCGAAAACTGTTTTTT
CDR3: CASFTRGRDNRKLFF

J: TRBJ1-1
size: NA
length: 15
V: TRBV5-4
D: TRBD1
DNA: TGTGCCAGCAGCTTGGGGGACAGGACGAACACTGAAGCTTTCTTT
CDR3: CASSLGDRTNTEAFF

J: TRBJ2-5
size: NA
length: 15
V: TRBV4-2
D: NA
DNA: TGTGCCAGCAGCCAAGATCTGGCTAGCAGAGAGACCCAGTACTTC
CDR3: CASSQDLASRETQYF

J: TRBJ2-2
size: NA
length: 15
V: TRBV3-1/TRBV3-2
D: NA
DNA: TGTGCCAGCAGCCAGACTCAGTCGAACACCGGGGAGCTGTTTTTT
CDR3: CASSQTQSNTGELFF

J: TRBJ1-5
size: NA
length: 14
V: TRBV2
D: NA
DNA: TGTGCCAGCAGTGATACGAGGGGGAGTCAGCCCCAGCATTTT
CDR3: CASSDTRGSQPQHF

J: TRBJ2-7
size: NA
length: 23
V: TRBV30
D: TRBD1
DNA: TGTGCCTGGAGTGTAGGGGACCTTGGGACCCTGGACAGGGGGCAGTTCGTAACCTACGAGCAGTACTTC
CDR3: CAWSVGDLGTLDRGQFVTYEQYF

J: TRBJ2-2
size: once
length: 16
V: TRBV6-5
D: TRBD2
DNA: TGTGCCAGCAGTTATTACGGGACTAGCTCTTCCGGGGAGCTGTTTTTT
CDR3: CASSYYGTSSSGELFF

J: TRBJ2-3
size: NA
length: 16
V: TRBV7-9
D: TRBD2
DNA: TGTGCCAGCAGCGGCAAACTAGCGGGAGACGGAGATACGCAGTATTTT
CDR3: CASSGKLAGDGDTQYF

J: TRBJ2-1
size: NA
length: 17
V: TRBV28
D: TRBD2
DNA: TGTGCCAGCAGTTCTATCAACGCGGGAGGGGTCTACAATGAGCAGTTCTTC
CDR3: CASSSINAGGVYNEQFF

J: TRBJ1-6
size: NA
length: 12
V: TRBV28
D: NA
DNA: TGTGCCAGCAGTTTTGCTAGTTCACCCCTCCACTTT
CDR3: CASSFASSPLHF

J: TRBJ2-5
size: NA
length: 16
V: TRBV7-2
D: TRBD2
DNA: TGTGCCAGCAGCCATGAGCTAGCGGGAGGTTATAAGACCCAGTACTTC
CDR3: CASSHELAGGYKTQYF

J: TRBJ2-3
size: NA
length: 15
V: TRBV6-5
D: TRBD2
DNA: TGTGCCAGCAGAGCTAGCGGGAGGGCCGAAGATACGCAGTATTTT
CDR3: CASRASGRAEDTQYF

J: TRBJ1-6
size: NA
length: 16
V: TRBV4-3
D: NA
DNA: TGCGCCAGCAGCCAAGGAAGGAGCTCCTATAATTCACCCCTCCACTTT
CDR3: CASSQGRSSYNSPLHF

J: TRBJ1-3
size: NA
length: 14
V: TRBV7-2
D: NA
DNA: TGTGCCAGCAGCTCTCCCGGGACTGGAAACACCATATATTTT
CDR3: CASSSPGTGNTIYF

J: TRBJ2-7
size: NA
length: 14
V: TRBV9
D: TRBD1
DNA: TGTGCCAGCAGCGTAGGGTCAGGGGGTGGGCAGCAGTACTTC
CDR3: CASSVGSGGGQQYF

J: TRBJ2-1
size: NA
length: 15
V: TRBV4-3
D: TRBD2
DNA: TGCGCCAGCAGCCAAGTCCTAGCGGGAGTATGGGAGCAGTTCTTC
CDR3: CASSQVLAGVWEQFF

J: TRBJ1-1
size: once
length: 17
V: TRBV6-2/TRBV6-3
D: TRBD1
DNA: TGTGCCAGCAGTCCGCAGGACAGGGGAGTTTTAGTCGCTGAAGCTTTCTTT
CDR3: CASSPQDRGVLVAEAFF